A single sample is the source of the 15 T cell receptor beta chains below, sequenced in a study of cytomegalovirus exposure and HLA in healthy donors. The PCR had 60 Vbeta and 13 Jbeta primers. Assay used: immunoSEQ multiplex PCR; TCRdb lists only in-frame clones, some missing. The sample has roughly 170,000 clones; under 90% are singletons. The sequenced sample consisted of PBMCs. The receptors stem from a man younger than 30 in good health and CMV-seronegative.

This chain links TRBV6-5 with TRBJ2-7; a possible D gene is TRBD2 (7 bases). The CDR3 loop spans 14 amino acids. V lost 6 bases and J lost 4, with 16 bases in between. The germline gives CDR1 MNHEY, CDR2 SVGAGI. The CDR3 nucleotides read TGTGCCAGCAGCAGAGAGGGGGGGCCATACGAGCAGTACTTC. Translated, it gives CASSREGGPYEQYF.

The genes are TRBV7-2 and TRBJ2-7; D is unclear. Germline lookup yields CDR1 SGHTA and CDR2 FQGNSA. V dropped 2 bases and J dropped 2 bases, with 13 bases sitting between them. The CDR3 has 15 amino acids. The CDR3 protein is CASSLSAKPAYEQYF. The CDR3 DNA reads as TGTGCCAGCAGCTTATCCGCTAAACCCGCCTACGAGCAGTACTTC.

The chain combines TRBV6-1 with TRBJ1-2, with D tentatively TRBD1 (5 bases). The CDR3 consists of 15 residues. From germline, CDR1 is MNHNS and CDR2 SASEGT. Trimming shortened V by 4 bases and J by 4 bases, and 16 bases separated the two germline ends. CDR3 coding DNA: TGTGCCAGCAGTGGTAAGGGGCTGCTACTCTATGGCTACACCTTC. This codes for CASSGKGLLLYGYTF.

The J gene is TRBJ1-3, the V gene TRBV30; the D is unclear. The CDR3 covers 13 residues. V was trimmed by 5 bases and J by 1 base, leaving 9 bases between them. Germline values: CDR1 GTSNPN, CDR2 SVGIG (reference sequence). The CDR3 coding sequence is TGTGCCTGGGCCCTCGGTTCTGGAAACACCATATATTTT. Amino acids: CAWALGSGNTIYF.

Details on this clone: The junction does not match germline at one end; this may be a read error. V gene TRBV7-9 combines with J gene TRBJ1-4; D is possibly TRBD1 (6 bases). The CDR3 sequence is 14 residues long. Germline V gene data show CDR1 as SEHNR and CDR2 as FQNEAQ (reference sequence). CDR3 coding DNA: TGTTCCAGCAGCTTCAGGGGTGCTAATGAAAAACTGTTTTTT. Protein sequence: CSSSFRGANEKLFF.

The rearrangement links TRBV6-6 to TRBJ2-7; D is unresolved. Trimming pared 8 bases from V and 5 bases from J, leaving 4 bases between. This CDR3 has 9 amino acids. Germline lookup yields CDR1 MNHNY and CDR2 SVGAGI (reference sequence). The CDR3 sequence is CASVNEQYF. In nucleotides, the CDR3 is TGTGCCAGCGTAAACGAGCAGTACTTC.

The genes are TRBV5-4 and TRBJ2-2; 12 nucleotides line up with TRBD1. The J segment lost 1 base and the V segment lost 4 bases, leaving 2 bases of the junction unmatched. The CDR3 length is 16 residues. Germline assignment: CDR1 SGHNT and CDR2 YYREEE (reference sequence). The CDR3 DNA reads TGTGCCAGCAGCCGGGACAGGGGGCAGAACACCGGGGAGCTGTTTTTT. Translated: CASSRDRGQNTGELFF.

This chain connects TRBV19 to TRBJ2-1; perhaps TRBD2 as D (6 bases). Germline CDR1 is LNHDA and CDR2 is SQIVND (reference sequence). CDR3 size: 19 residues. The germline V and J ends were trimmed by 0 bases and 4 bases, with 22 bases remaining between them. The CDR3 bases are TGTGCCAGTAGTATAGACCCGGGTACCGTTGGTCGGGGGTACAATGAGCAGTTCTTC. Translation gives CASSIDPGTVGRGYNEQFF. The whole variable domain, filled in from reference TRBV19 and TRBJ2-1, reads DGGITQSPKYLFRKEGQNVTLSCEQNLNHDAMYWYRQDPGQGLRLIYYSQIVNDFQKGDIAEGYSVSREKKESFPLTVTSAQKNPTAFYLCASSIDPGTVGRGYNEQFFGPGTRLTVL.

The V and J genes are TRBV5-1 and TRBJ2-1, with 7 nucleotides matching TRBD2. V lost 4 bases to trimming and J lost 8 bases; unmatched junction nucleotides: 6. Germline lookup yields CDR1 SGHRS and CDR2 YFSETQ. The CDR3 spans 13 residues. The CDR3 DNA sequence: TGCGCCAGCAGCGCTACTAGCGATCATGAGCAGTTCTTC. Translating gives CASSATSDHEQFF.

The count of this clone is one. The chain uses TRBV29-1 and TRBJ2-3; TRBD1 aligns across 8 bases. The CDR3 has 14 residues. V shed 7 bases, J shed 2 bases, and the junction held 8 bases outside the gene matches. CDR1 SQVTM and CDR2 ANQGSEA come from the germline V gene. CDR3 nucleotide sequence: TGCAGCGGCGGACAGGGCGAGACCACAGATACGCAGTATTTT. Protein: CSGGQGETTDTQYF.

V usage is TRBV5-1 and J usage is TRBJ2-5, with 8 bases fitting TRBD2. Germline V lookup: CDR1 SGHRS, CDR2 YFSETQ. The CDR3 is made up of 12 amino acids. The V gene end was trimmed by 3 bases and the J gene end by 5 bases; junction bases not matched to a gene: 0. DNA of the CDR3: TGCGCCAGCAGCTCGGGGGGGGAGACCCAGTACTTC. Amino acid sequence: CASSSGGETQYF.

The rearrangement uses TRBV14 and TRBJ2-3, with TRBD2 matching over 7 bases. This CDR3 contains 19 residues. The germline V gene encodes CDR1 SGHDN and CDR2 FVKESK. Trimming removed 1 base from V and 1 base from J; junction bases left unmatched: 14. CDR3 nucleotide sequence: TGTGCCAGCAGCCAAGGCTTTGCGGGAGAGGGTGGTGGCACAGATACGCAGTATTTT. Translating gives CASSQGFAGEGGGTDTQYF.

The CDR3 DNA is TGTGCCAGCAGTTTAGGGGACAGGGGTACCTACAATGAGCAGTTCTTC. Its translation is CASSLGDRGTYNEQFF. V is TRBV27 and J is TRBJ2-1; 10 nucleotides align to TRBD1. The CDR3 has 16 residues. The ends lost 2 bases at V and 2 bases at J; junction bases unmatched: 3. CDR1 and CDR2 (germline): MNHEY, SMNVEV (reference sequence).

The chain carries TRBV7-9 and TRBJ2-3; 11 bases line up with TRBD2. The CDR3 totals 15 residues. The trim removed 6 bases at V and 0 bases at J, leaving 2 bases unmatched. The germline V gene encodes CDR1 SEHNR and CDR2 FQNEAQ (reference sequence). CDR3 coding DNA: TGTGCCAGCAGTACTAGCGGGGGAAGCACAGATACGCAGTATTTT. It codes for CASSTSGGSTDTQYF.

This chain links TRBV15 with TRBJ2-7, with TRBD1 as a possible D gene (6 bases). Germline V gives CDR1 LNHNV, CDR2 YYDKDF (reference sequence). V gave up 0 bases and J gave up 2 bases, with 8 bases separating them. The CDR3 is made up of 14 amino acids. The CDR3 loop reads CATSRDSGAYEQYF. The CDR3 DNA reads TGTGCCACCAGCAGAGATTCAGGGGCCTACGAGCAGTACTTC.